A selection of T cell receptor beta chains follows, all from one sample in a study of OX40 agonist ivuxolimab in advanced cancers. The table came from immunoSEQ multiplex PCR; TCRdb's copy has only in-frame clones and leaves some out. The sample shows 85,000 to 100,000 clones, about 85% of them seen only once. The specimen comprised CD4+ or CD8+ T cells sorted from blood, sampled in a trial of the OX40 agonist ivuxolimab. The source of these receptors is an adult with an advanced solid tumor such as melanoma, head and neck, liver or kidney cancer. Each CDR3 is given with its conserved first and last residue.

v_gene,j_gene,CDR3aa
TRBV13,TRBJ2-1,CASSVRDRDNEQFF
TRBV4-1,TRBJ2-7,CASSQPFGLAAYEQYF
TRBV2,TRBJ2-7,CASRPNTLRVQYF
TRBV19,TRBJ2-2,CASSIDGANTGELFF
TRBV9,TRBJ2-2,CASSSNPLRRGTGELFF
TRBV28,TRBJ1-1,CASSLTNTEAFF
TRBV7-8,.,CASSLVVSVLTYEQYF
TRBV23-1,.,CASSQFSGSGGNYEQYF
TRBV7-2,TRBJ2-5,CASSLGLGETQYF
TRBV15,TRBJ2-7,CATSKRDYLYEQYF
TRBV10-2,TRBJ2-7,CASLTGTGSNEQYF
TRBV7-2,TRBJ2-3,CASSLTGVSTDTQYF
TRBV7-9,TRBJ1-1,CASVGGNTEAFF
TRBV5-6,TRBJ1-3,CASSPWAGGNTIYF
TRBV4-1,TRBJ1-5,CASSQDRGQPQHF
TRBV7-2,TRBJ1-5,CASSLWDSNQPQHF